A selection of T cell receptor beta chains follows, all from one sample in a study of shared T cell receptors in the human thymus. The data were produced by immunoSEQ multiplex PCR, yet TCRdb's version contains in-frame clones alone and is incomplete. Among 500,000 to 550,000 clones listed, 70% to 80% were seen once. The same data also contributed to another study, on human thymus T cells.

The source material was thymocytes. These receptors were taken from a boy under two years old with a congenital heart defect. The CDR3 runs from the conserved cysteine through the conserved F or W. The D gene is left open where the match is weak. Only part of the rows carry a size: once, few, many, or a class if the clone is expanded.

v_call	clone_size	d_call	j_call	cdr3_nt	cdr3_aa
TRBV2	-	-	TRBJ2-7	TGTGCCAGCAGTACCGCGACTAGAACCTACGAGCAGTACTTC	CASSTATRTYEQYF
TRBV2	-	TRBD2	TRBJ2-3	TGTGCCAGCAGTGAAGAGACTAGCGAAGAGGTGCATACGCAGTATTTT	CASSEETSEEVHTQYF
TRBV5-1	-	TRBD2	TRBJ2-3	TGCGCCAGCAGCTTGAAGGCTAGCGGGAGGGCCGGAGATACGCAGTATTTT	CASSLKASGRAGDTQYF
TRBV20-1	few	-	TRBJ2-1	TGCAGTGCCGTAGCGGACAATGAGCAGTTCTTC	CSAVADNEQFF
TRBV7-2	-	-	TRBJ2-1	TGTGCCAGCAGCGCCAATAAGCGGGTCCCCTACAATGAGCAGTTCTTC	CASSANKRVPYNEQFF
TRBV5-1	-	-	TRBJ2-1	TGCGCCAGCAGCGTGCGGTCCAATGAGCAGTTCTTC	CASSVRSNEQFF
TRBV6-1	few	-	TRBJ1-3	TGTGCCAGCAGTGATGTGAGTGCCTCTGGAAACACCATATATTTT	CASSDVSASGNTIYF
TRBV30	-	TRBD2	TRBJ2-3	TGTGCCTGTTCCCCGGAGGGGACTAGCGGTCCAGATACGCAGTATTTT	CACSPEGTSGPDTQYF
TRBV27	-	TRBD2	TRBJ2-3	TGTGCCAGCAGTGCGAGTCTAGCGGGAGGGTCAGATACGCAGTATTTT	CASSASLAGGSDTQYF
TRBV5-1	-	-	TRBJ2-2	TGCGCCAGCAGCTGGGAGCGGGACACCGGGGAGCTGTTTTTT	CASSWERDTGELFF
TRBV7-9	-	-	TRBJ2-7	TGTGCCAGCAGCCCCGGCCCCGGGACACCCTACGAGCAGTACTTC	CASSPGPGTPYEQYF
TRBV11-1	-	TRBD1	TRBJ1-5	TGTGCCAGCAGCCTGGGGAGACAGGGGGATGGAAGCAATCAGCCCCAGCATTTT	CASSLGRQGDGSNQPQHF
TRBV12-5	-	TRBD2	TRBJ2-3	TGTGCTGCGGGGGGATTTGGACAGCCTAGCACAGATACGCAGTATTTT	CAAGGFGQPSTDTQYF
TRBV30	-	-	TRBJ2-7	TGTGCCTGGAGTTGGGGAGGCCTGGGGGAGCAGTACTTC	CAWSWGGLGEQYF
TRBV4-3	-	TRBD2	TRBJ2-1	TGCGCCAGCAGCCAAGTAGTTAGCGGGGAGCAGTTCTTC	CASSQVVSGEQFF
TRBV4-3	-	TRBD2	TRBJ2-3	TGCGCCAGCAGCCAGGGACTAGCGGGAGCTGTGAGCACAGATACGCAGTATTTT	CASSQGLAGAVSTDTQYF
TRBV7-3	few	TRBD2	TRBJ2-1	TGTGCCAGCAGCTTGGATAGCGGGAGCTCCTACAATGAGCAGTTCTTC	CASSLDSGSSYNEQFF